The source of this TCR beta chain is a study of molecular identifiers for immune sequencing clone quantification. Previously published methods and listed TCR primers were used for the bulk TCR libraries. TCRdb reanalysed the PCR reads using MiXCR and keeps one entry per CDR3 protein. The data show 350,000 or so distinct CDR3 sequences, roughly a fifth seen once. The CDR3 is 17 amino acids. V lost 2 bases, J lost 3 bases, and 16 bases lay in between. Germline V CDR1 and CDR2: SSHAT, FNYEAQ (reference sequence). Libraries of naive CD8 cells were prepared from around 20,000 to 1,000,000 sorted cells using 10%, 30% or 50% RNA. In the sort, naive CD8 T cells were defined as CD8+CD4-CCR7+CD45RA+.

Sequenced sample: naive CD8+ T cells from blood, with Jurkat cell RNA spiked in. Subset: FACS-sorted CD8+CD4-CCR7+CD45RA+ naive T cells. The chain recombines TRBV7-7 with TRBJ2-2, with D perhaps TRBD1 (6 bases). This TCR derives from a human donor in good health. Some libraries in this study had Jurkat cell RNA spiked in. CDR3 in amino acids: CASSLYVSGVDTGELFF. In DNA, the CDR3 is TGTGCCAGCAGCTTATATGTTTCAGGGGTCGACACCGGGGAGCTGTTTTTT.